Listed below are T cell receptor beta chains from one sample, sequenced in a study of control samples from healthy donors and cancer patients. Only in-frame clones appear in the TCRdb table, and some are missing; sequencing was by immunoSEQ multiplex PCR. This sample has around 150,000 clones, with about 89% found just once. Material for sequencing was blood. The receptors come from a young man in good health. The CDR3 runs from the conserved cysteine through the conserved F or W. D genes are given only for firm matches. Size is omitted from some rows. Given values are once, few, many or a class for expanded clones.

CDR3 protein,CDR3 DNA,clone size,V gene,D gene,J gene
CASSLTTNTGELFF,TGTGCCAGCAGCTTAACAACAAACACCGGGGAGCTGTTTTTT,.,TRBV7-3,.,TRBJ2-2
CASSLTAPNTGELFF,TGTGCCAGCAGCTTAACAGCTCCGAACACCGGGGAGCTGTTTTTT,.,TRBV7-3,.,TRBJ2-2
CASSVAGGQGSGQETQYF,TGTGCCAGCAGCGTAGCCGGGGGACAGGGAAGCGGGCAAGAGACCCAGTACTTC,.,TRBV9,TRBD1,TRBJ2-5
CASSLIISVGNTIYF,TGTGCCAGCAGCTTGATCATCTCTGTTGGAAACACCATATATTTT,.,TRBV5-6,.,TRBJ1-3
CATSGTAYNSPLHF,TGTGCCACGTCCGGGACAGCCTATAATTCACCCCTCCACTTT,.,TRBV10-3,TRBD1,TRBJ1-6
CASSREAGSRETQYF,TGTGCCAGCAGCCGGGAGGCGGGGTCGAGAGAGACCCAGTACTTC,.,TRBV11-2,TRBD2,TRBJ2-5
CASSFLSGGGPYNEQFF,TGTGCCAGCAGCTTCCTTTCCGGCGGGGGCCCCTACAATGAGCAGTTCTTC,.,TRBV13,.,TRBJ2-1
CASSRSGTYEQYF,TGTGCCAGCAGCCGTTCCGGGACTTACGAGCAGTACTTC,.,TRBV11-3,.,TRBJ2-7
CASSLRQTQGVAQYF,TGTGCCAGTAGTCTACGGCAAACCCAGGGGGTAGCCCAGTACTTC,.,TRBV19,TRBD1,TRBJ2-5
CASSPVRLSETQYF,TGTGCCAGCAGCCCCGTCCGGCTCTCAGAGACCCAGTACTTC,.,TRBV3-1/TRBV3-2,.,TRBJ2-5
CASSERVPPLHF,TGTGCCAGCAGTGAAAGGGTACCACCCCTCCACTTT,once,TRBV2,.,TRBJ1-6
CASSLDTQYF,TGTGCCAGCAGCTTAGATACGCAGTATTTT,.,TRBV7-9,.,TRBJ2-3
CASSPQVNTEAFF,TGTGCCAGCTCACCACAGGTTAACACTGAAGCTTTCTTT,.,TRBV18,.,TRBJ1-1
CASSRQGEETQYF,TGTGCCAGCAGTAGACAGGGGGAAGAGACCCAGTACTTC,.,TRBV6-5,TRBD1,TRBJ2-5
CASSLKGGTEAFF,TGTGCCAGCAGCTTAAAAGGGGGGACTGAAGCTTTCTTT,.,TRBV11-2,.,TRBJ1-1
CASSEYRELDEQYF,TGTGCCAGCAGTGAGTACAGGGAACTGGACGAGCAGTACTTC,.,TRBV6-1,.,TRBJ2-7
CASPTPSGSYEQYF,TGTGCCAGCCCCACCCCCAGCGGCTCCTACGAGCAGTACTTC,.,TRBV6-7,.,TRBJ2-7
CASSYEVNSYEQYF,TGTGCCAGCAGTTACGAGGTCAACTCCTACGAGCAGTACTTC,.,TRBV6-2/TRBV6-3,.,TRBJ2-7
CASSPWRGRLETQYF,TGTGCCAGCAGTCCCTGGAGGGGGCGATTGGAGACCCAGTACTTC,.,TRBV28,.,TRBJ2-5
CASSAGTSERNEQFF,TGTGCCAGCAGTGCTGGGACTAGCGAGCGCAATGAGCAGTTCTTC,.,TRBV2,TRBD2,TRBJ2-1
CASSSWTGGTDTQYF,TGTGCCAGCAGCTCCTGGACAGGGGGCACAGATACGCAGTATTTT,.,TRBV7-9,TRBD1,TRBJ2-3
CASSQVMTGTYEQYF,TGTGCCAGCAGCCAAGTGATGACAGGAACCTACGAGCAGTACTTC,.,TRBV3-1/TRBV3-2,.,TRBJ2-7
CASSSRRGLQETQYF,TGTGCCAGCAGCTCAAGGCGGGGGCTGCAAGAGACCCAGTACTTC,.,TRBV7-9,.,TRBJ2-5
CASSYEGTDTNVLTF,TGTGCCAGCAGTTACGAGGGGACAGATACCAACGTCCTGACTTTC,many,TRBV6-2/TRBV6-3,TRBD1,TRBJ2-6
CASSLGQGWQPQHF,TGTGCCAGCAGCTTGGGGCAGGGCTGGCAGCCCCAGCATTTT,.,TRBV5-5,.,TRBJ1-5
CASSGSEMNTEAFF,TGTGCCAGCAGTGGATCAGAAATGAACACTGAAGCTTTCTTT,.,TRBV2,.,TRBJ1-1
CASSLQLGANVLTF,TGTGCCAGCAGCTTACAGCTGGGGGCCAACGTCCTGACTTTC,.,TRBV7-3,.,TRBJ2-6
CASRGGGGETQYF,TGTGCCAGTCGAGGGGGGGGCGGAGAGACCCAGTACTTC,.,TRBV12-3/TRBV12-4,.,TRBJ2-5
CASSVGQPEKLFF,TGTGCCAGCAGCGTTGGACAGCCCGAAAAACTGTTTTTT,.,TRBV7-6,.,TRBJ1-4
CASSLSTTSPLHF,TGTGCCAGCAGTTTAAGCACAACGTCACCCCTCCACTTT,.,TRBV27,.,TRBJ1-6
CASSDQGANTDTQYF,TGTGCCAGCAGTGATCAGGGGGCGAACACAGATACGCAGTATTTT,.,TRBV6-1,TRBD1,TRBJ2-3
CASSERRVPSSGNTIYF,TGTGCCAGCAGTGAACGTAGAGTTCCGAGCTCTGGAAACACCATATATTTT,.,TRBV2,.,TRBJ1-3
CSGGLQETQYF,TGCAGCGGGGGGCTTCAAGAGACCCAGTACTTC,.,TRBV29-1,.,TRBJ2-5
CASSLDSNQPQHF,TGCGCCAGCAGCTTGGACAGCAATCAGCCCCAGCATTTT,few,TRBV5-1,.,TRBJ1-5
CASSSNTRGLNTEAFF,TGCGCCAGCAGCTCGAACACACGGGGGTTGAACACTGAAGCTTTCTTT,.,TRBV5-1,.,TRBJ1-1
CASSSRRGRGLETQYF,TGTGCCAGCAGTTCCCGGAGGGGCAGGGGGCTAGAGACCCAGTACTTC,.,TRBV7-6,TRBD1,TRBJ2-5
CASSYSPGSSYNEQFF,TGTGCCAGCAGCTATAGTCCGGGTTCCTCCTACAATGAGCAGTTCTTC,.,TRBV7-3,.,TRBJ2-1
CASSEQGIPGFSGNTIYF,TGTGCCAGCAGCGAACAGGGGATACCCGGTTTCTCTGGAAACACCATATATTTT,.,TRBV9,TRBD1,TRBJ1-3
CASSLEPGLYYGYTF,TGTGCCAGCAGCTTAGAACCGGGACTGTACTATGGCTACACCTTC,.,TRBV11-3,.,TRBJ1-2
CAISRGVGDEQFF,TGTGCCATTTCCCGCGGGGTGGGCGATGAGCAGTTCTTC,once,TRBV19,.,TRBJ2-1
CSVGDRVDQPQHF,TGCAGCGTCGGGGACAGGGTGGATCAGCCCCAGCATTTT,.,TRBV29-1,TRBD1,TRBJ1-5
CASSLGGAVNEQFF,TGTGCCAGCAGCTTGGGAGGCGCGGTTAATGAGCAGTTCTTC,.,TRBV13,.,TRBJ2-1
CASSLPRGRRSETQYF,TGTGCCAGCTCACTTCCCAGGGGGAGAAGAAGCGAGACCCAGTACTTC,once,TRBV18,TRBD1,TRBJ2-5
CAGQRQNYGYTF,TGTGCCGGACAACGGCAGAACTATGGCTACACCTTC,.,TRBV19,.,TRBJ1-2
CSASTRGSEKLFF,TGCAGTGCTAGTACCCGGGGTTCCGAAAAACTGTTTTTT,.,TRBV20-1,.,TRBJ1-4
CASSIKGGAGNQPQHF,TGTGCCAGTAGTATTAAAGGGGGGGCCGGCAATCAGCCCCAGCATTTT,once,TRBV19,.,TRBJ1-5
CASSQETGTGYVSSGANVLTF,TGTGCCAGCAGCCAAGAAACCGGGACAGGGTACGTAAGCTCTGGGGCCAACGTCCTGACTTTC,.,TRBV3-1/TRBV3-2,TRBD1,TRBJ2-6
CASSTSAPASTDTQYF,TGTGCCAGTAGTACCTCGGCCCCAGCCAGCACAGATACGCAGTATTTT,.,TRBV19,.,TRBJ2-3
CASSYEQGEMNTEAFF,TGTGCCAGCAGTTACGAACAGGGTGAGATGAACACTGAAGCTTTCTTT,.,TRBV6-5,.,TRBJ1-1
CASSWGTEETQYF,TGTGCCAGCAGTTGGGGGACTGAAGAGACCCAGTACTTC,.,TRBV5-4,.,TRBJ2-5
CASSAFGSGWNTQYF,TGTGCCAGCAGTGCATTTGGGTCAGGGTGGAATACGCAGTATTTT,.,TRBV25-1,.,TRBJ2-3
CASSLLGRGLNQPQHF,TGTGCCAGCAGCTTATTGGGCAGGGGGCTTAATCAGCCCCAGCATTTT,.,TRBV7-2,TRBD1,TRBJ1-5
CASSLFREEEAFF,TGTGCCAGCAGCTTGTTCAGGGAAGAAGAAGCTTTCTTT,once,TRBV7-3,.,TRBJ1-1
CASSLQGVNEKLFF,TGTGCCAGCAGCCTACAGGGCGTGAATGAAAAACTGTTTTTT,.,TRBV3-1/TRBV3-2,.,TRBJ1-4
CASSPQGGAETQYF,TGTGCCAGTAGTCCTCAGGGAGGGGCTGAGACCCAGTACTTC,.,TRBV19,TRBD2,TRBJ2-5
CASQEPGHDNSPLHF,TGTGCCAGCCAGGAACCGGGACACGACAATTCACCCCTCCACTTT,.,TRBV19,.,TRBJ1-6
CASSVGQGDYGYTF,TGTGCCAGCAGCGTCGGACAGGGGGACTATGGCTACACCTTC,few,TRBV9,TRBD1,TRBJ1-2
CASSYGASGVDTQYF,TGTGCCAGCAGTTACGGGGCTAGCGGGGTAGATACGCAGTATTTT,.,TRBV6-2/TRBV6-3,TRBD2,TRBJ2-3
CASSPPGLLVQYF,TGTGCCAGCAGCCCGCCGGGACTGTTAGTGCAGTACTTC,.,TRBV7-2,.,TRBJ2-7